These T cell receptor beta chains were read from a single sample in a study of T cells in tumors after PD-1 blockade. The data were produced by immunoSEQ multiplex PCR, yet TCRdb's version contains in-frame clones alone and is incomplete. Found here are about 47,000 clones, 65% to 85% of them singletons; the top ten hold about 9.3%. The sample here was PBMCs, taken before anti-PD-1 therapy. Receptors originate from a human donor with advanced basal cell or squamous cell carcinoma (not recorded which). CDR3s include the opening cysteine and the closing phenylalanine or tryptophan. Fields, in order: CDR3 DNA, CDR3 protein, J gene, D gene, clone size, V gene. A D gene is named only where the DNA matches it firmly. Size is stated for part of the rows, as once, few or many counts, or as a class when the clone is expanded.

cdr3_nt: TGTGCCAGCAGTGCCCAGGGGGCAGGTGTCTACGAGCAGTACTTC; cdr3_aa: CASSAQGAGVYEQYF; j_call: TRBJ2-7; d_call: TRBD1; clone_size: NA; v_call: TRBV28
cdr3_nt: TGTGCCAGCAGCGTCCAGCGGGGGAACACCGGGGAGCTGTTTTTT; cdr3_aa: CASSVQRGNTGELFF; j_call: TRBJ2-2; d_call: TRBD2; clone_size: NA; v_call: TRBV9
cdr3_nt: TGCGCCAGCAGCCAAGAGGGGACAGGGGTCCACGAGCAGTACTTC; cdr3_aa: CASSQEGTGVHEQYF; j_call: TRBJ2-7; d_call: TRBD1; clone_size: NA; v_call: TRBV4-1
cdr3_nt: TGTGCCACCAGCAGAGGAGAGGGGGCGGACACTGAAGCTTTCTTT; cdr3_aa: CATSRGEGADTEAFF; j_call: TRBJ1-1; d_call: TRBD1; clone_size: NA; v_call: TRBV15
cdr3_nt: TGCGCCAGCAGCCACCTCCCCGGGGAGACCCAGTACTTC; cdr3_aa: CASSHLPGETQYF; j_call: TRBJ2-5; d_call: NA; clone_size: NA; v_call: TRBV4-1
cdr3_nt: TGTGCCAGCAGTTTCCTCGGAGGGGACGGAATCAACGGCGGCTACACCTTC; cdr3_aa: CASSFLGGDGINGGYTF; j_call: TRBJ1-2; d_call: NA; clone_size: NA; v_call: TRBV28
cdr3_nt: TGCGCCAGCAGCTACCTAGACAGGGAAAAAAACGAGCAGTACTTC; cdr3_aa: CASSYLDREKNEQYF; j_call: TRBJ2-7; d_call: TRBD1; clone_size: NA; v_call: TRBV5-1
cdr3_nt: TGCAGCGTTGCCCCCTATCAGGGGGTACGCGGCTACACCTTC; cdr3_aa: CSVAPYQGVRGYTF; j_call: TRBJ1-2; d_call: TRBD1; clone_size: once; v_call: TRBV29-1
cdr3_nt: TGTGCCAGCAGCCCGCGGACAGGGGGCCCGGAGACCCAGTACTTC; cdr3_aa: CASSPRTGGPETQYF; j_call: TRBJ2-5; d_call: TRBD1; clone_size: few; v_call: TRBV7-9
cdr3_nt: TGTGCCAGCAGCTCTGGGGAGGGGGTCGATGGCTACACCTTC; cdr3_aa: CASSSGEGVDGYTF; j_call: TRBJ1-2; d_call: NA; clone_size: NA; v_call: TRBV7-2
cdr3_nt: TGTGCCAGCTCACCAGGGACAGGGCGCCACGAGCAGTACTTC; cdr3_aa: CASSPGTGRHEQYF; j_call: TRBJ2-7; d_call: TRBD1; clone_size: NA; v_call: TRBV18
cdr3_nt: TGTGCCAGTAGTGGGAGCGCTGAAGCTTTCTTT; cdr3_aa: CASSGSAEAFF; j_call: TRBJ1-1; d_call: NA; clone_size: NA; v_call: TRBV19
cdr3_nt: TGTGCCAGCAGTTTAGGCGGGCCCACCTACAATGAGCAGTTCTTC; cdr3_aa: CASSLGGPTYNEQFF; j_call: TRBJ2-1; d_call: NA; clone_size: few; v_call: TRBV28
cdr3_nt: TGTGCCAGCAGCCCCGAAGGGCCAGAGACCCAGTACTTC; cdr3_aa: CASSPEGPETQYF; j_call: TRBJ2-5; d_call: NA; clone_size: NA; v_call: TRBV5-4
cdr3_nt: TGCGCCAGCAGTCCCGGGACAGGGGGCGGGGGACGGTTCTATGGCTACACCTTC; cdr3_aa: CASSPGTGGGGRFYGYTF; j_call: TRBJ1-2; d_call: TRBD1; clone_size: NA; v_call: TRBV4-1
cdr3_nt: TGTGCCATCAGCGCATCGACAGGGAGTTCACCCCTCCACTTT; cdr3_aa: CAISASTGSSPLHF; j_call: TRBJ1-6; d_call: TRBD1; clone_size: NA; v_call: TRBV10-3
cdr3_nt: TGCGCCAGCAGCCCGATGGAAATGAACACTGAAGCTTTCTTT; cdr3_aa: CASSPMEMNTEAFF; j_call: TRBJ1-1; d_call: NA; clone_size: NA; v_call: TRBV5-1
cdr3_nt: TGTGCCAGCAGTCCCCCCGGAACGCAGTATTTT; cdr3_aa: CASSPPGTQYF; j_call: TRBJ2-3; d_call: NA; clone_size: NA; v_call: TRBV12-3/TRBV12-4
cdr3_nt: TGTGCCAGCAGTTTGCGCGGTACCTACGAGCAGTACTTC; cdr3_aa: CASSLRGTYEQYF; j_call: TRBJ2-7; d_call: NA; clone_size: once; v_call: TRBV27
cdr3_nt: TGTGCCAGCAGCTGGGACGGAAGAAACTATGGCTACACCTTC; cdr3_aa: CASSWDGRNYGYTF; j_call: TRBJ1-2; d_call: NA; clone_size: NA; v_call: TRBV2
cdr3_nt: TGCAGCGTTGAGGTCGGGAGTATAAACGAGCAGTACTTC; cdr3_aa: CSVEVGSINEQYF; j_call: TRBJ2-7; d_call: NA; clone_size: few; v_call: TRBV29-1
cdr3_nt: TGTGCCAGCAGCGGTCTGCGGGGGGAGCAGTACTTC; cdr3_aa: CASSGLRGEQYF; j_call: TRBJ2-7; d_call: TRBD2; clone_size: NA; v_call: TRBV5-5
cdr3_nt: TGTGCCAGCAGTCAACTCGGGACGGTAACCTACGAGCAGTACTTC; cdr3_aa: CASSQLGTVTYEQYF; j_call: TRBJ2-7; d_call: NA; clone_size: NA; v_call: TRBV28
cdr3_nt: TGTGCCAGCAATCCCGGGACAGGGCCTGGAGCTTTCTTT; cdr3_aa: CASNPGTGPGAFF; j_call: TRBJ1-1; d_call: TRBD1; clone_size: NA; v_call: TRBV2
cdr3_nt: TGTGCCAGCAGTGTGATGGGACAGAAGAACACAGATACGCAGTATTTT; cdr3_aa: CASSVMGQKNTDTQYF; j_call: TRBJ2-3; d_call: TRBD1; clone_size: NA; v_call: TRBV6-1
cdr3_nt: TGCGCCAGCAGCGACGGGGACAGGGGATCCTATGGCTACACCTTC; cdr3_aa: CASSDGDRGSYGYTF; j_call: TRBJ1-2; d_call: TRBD1; clone_size: NA; v_call: TRBV5-1
cdr3_nt: TGTGCCAGCAGGTTCGCGGGGGTCTATGGCTACACCTTC; cdr3_aa: CASRFAGVYGYTF; j_call: TRBJ1-2; d_call: NA; clone_size: once; v_call: TRBV12-3/TRBV12-4
cdr3_nt: TGTGCCAGAAGCTTGGGAGTCTCGGTTCCCGAGGACAAAGCCAAAAACATTCAGTACTTC; cdr3_aa: CARSLGVSVPEDKAKNIQYF; j_call: TRBJ2-4; d_call: NA; clone_size: NA; v_call: TRBV5-3
cdr3_nt: TGCAGCGTTGAAGCGGGGGGACAGATCATGAACACTGAAGCTTTCTTT; cdr3_aa: CSVEAGGQIMNTEAFF; j_call: TRBJ1-1; d_call: TRBD1; clone_size: once; v_call: TRBV29-1
cdr3_nt: TGTGCCAGCAGTTTGGGCGGTGGAAACGAGCAGTACTTC; cdr3_aa: CASSLGGGNEQYF; j_call: TRBJ2-7; d_call: NA; clone_size: NA; v_call: TRBV28
cdr3_nt: TGTGCCAGCAGTTTCCAGGCTGGCGGGGACAGCTCCTACGAGCAGTACTTC; cdr3_aa: CASSFQAGGDSSYEQYF; j_call: TRBJ2-7; d_call: NA; clone_size: NA; v_call: TRBV27
cdr3_nt: TGCGCCAGCAGCAAACAAGGACAGGAGCGCGCAGATACGCAGTATTTT; cdr3_aa: CASSKQGQERADTQYF; j_call: TRBJ2-3; d_call: TRBD1; clone_size: once; v_call: TRBV4-1
cdr3_nt: TGCAGCGTTGATGAGGCGGGGGGGGAGACCCAGTACTTC; cdr3_aa: CSVDEAGGETQYF; j_call: TRBJ2-5; d_call: TRBD2; clone_size: NA; v_call: TRBV29-1
cdr3_nt: TGTGCCAGCTCACCAGCGAGCGGGGTACCAGATACGCAGTATTTT; cdr3_aa: CASSPASGVPDTQYF; j_call: TRBJ2-3; d_call: TRBD2; clone_size: NA; v_call: TRBV18
cdr3_nt: TGTGCCAGCAGCTCCACACTCTCTGGGGCCAACGTCCTGACTTTC; cdr3_aa: CASSSTLSGANVLTF; j_call: TRBJ2-6; d_call: NA; clone_size: once; v_call: TRBV7-9
cdr3_nt: TGCGCCAGCAGCCGCGATGACTATGCGGCATACGAGCAGTACTTC; cdr3_aa: CASSRDDYAAYEQYF; j_call: TRBJ2-7; d_call: NA; clone_size: NA; v_call: TRBV4-1
cdr3_nt: TGCGCCAGCAGCTACAGGGACGGAAAGAACACCGGGGAGCTGTTTTTT; cdr3_aa: CASSYRDGKNTGELFF; j_call: TRBJ2-2; d_call: NA; clone_size: NA; v_call: TRBV5-1
cdr3_nt: TGTGCCAGTAGTAAGACAGTGATGGACACTGAAGCTTTCTTT; cdr3_aa: CASSKTVMDTEAFF; j_call: TRBJ1-1; d_call: NA; clone_size: once; v_call: TRBV19
cdr3_nt: TGCGCCAGCAGTCCCAGAGATACGCAGTATTTT; cdr3_aa: CASSPRDTQYF; j_call: TRBJ2-3; d_call: NA; clone_size: NA; v_call: TRBV10-2
cdr3_nt: TGCGCCAGCAGCTTGGTAGGGGGCAGGAACGAGCAGTACTTC; cdr3_aa: CASSLVGGRNEQYF; j_call: TRBJ2-7; d_call: TRBD1; clone_size: NA; v_call: TRBV5-1
cdr3_nt: TGTGCCAGCAGCATTTCTCCCTTCGGAGGTAGTGAGCAGTTCTTC; cdr3_aa: CASSISPFGGSEQFF; j_call: TRBJ2-1; d_call: NA; clone_size: NA; v_call: TRBV7-3
cdr3_nt: TGTGCCAGCAGCGCTGGGAACTATGGCTACACCTTC; cdr3_aa: CASSAGNYGYTF; j_call: TRBJ1-2; d_call: NA; clone_size: few; v_call: TRBV9
cdr3_nt: TGTGCCAGCAGCAGAAAAGCGGGAGGGGGCAATGAGCAGTTCTTC; cdr3_aa: CASSRKAGGGNEQFF; j_call: TRBJ2-1; d_call: TRBD2; clone_size: once; v_call: TRBV5-4
cdr3_nt: TGCGCCAGCAGCTCCGGGTACAATGAGCAGTTCTTC; cdr3_aa: CASSSGYNEQFF; j_call: TRBJ2-1; d_call: NA; clone_size: NA; v_call: TRBV5-1